This TCR beta chain was profiled in a study of T cell changes during pregnancy in multiple sclerosis. The method was immunoSEQ multiplex PCR; TCRdb's version includes in-frame clones alone and lacks a portion of them. The top ten hold 3% to 3.5% of the sample, which has some 100,000 clones, more than 85% seen once. Germline CDR1 is MNHEY and CDR2 is SVGAGI. V was trimmed by 4 bases and J by 1 base, leaving 10 bases between them. CDR3 size: 14 residues. This chain connects TRBV6-5 to TRBJ1-1; D gene uncertain. The starting material was peripheral blood, obtained in the second trimester of pregnancy. This TCR was sampled from a female donor with multiple sclerosis, enrolled in a pregnancy study. The CDR3 spells CASSLGRTNTEAFF. The CDR3, as DNA: TGTGCCAGCAGTTTAGGGAGGACGAACACTGAAGCTTTCTTT.